This T cell receptor (beta chain) was found in a study of blood T cell repertoires in COVID-19 (dated by TCRdb to 2018 to 2021). With respect to the entire study: Samples covering the acute and convalescent phases of COVID-19 were provided by collaborators in the United States, Italy and Spain. The material from the prospective study consisted of cDNA or gDNA derived from T cells, B-cell-depleted T cells, or PBMCs. Samples were obtained from the ongoing ImmuneRACE study (first 160 participants) and from about 1,300 subjects provided by 6 global collaborators. Where HLA class I and class II types were available, the types were taken from metadata supplied by the sample provider, not from assay-based typing. A freely available public database, intended as a resource for researchers studying the immune response to SARS-CoV-2, is where the repertoires were released. Deeply sampled blood TCRbeta repertoires from subjects exposed to, actively infected with, or recovered from COVID-19 were included in the dataset. Sample metadata almost always included a de-identified subject ID, COVID-19 status, age in years and sex. What the authors observed across the whole study: The amount of clinical and demographic metadata varied by source and participant and was provided uncurated.

Spanning cysteine to phenylalanine, the CDR3 consists of 14 amino acids. Only CDR3 DNA remains: 42 bases, in frame from the first base. As encoded in the germline V gene, CDR1 is SGHAT while CDR2 is FQNNGV. V was cut back by 2 bases and J by 2 bases, leaving a gap of 7 bases between them. In Seattle, one collaborating source enrolled patients while the infection was active and tracked those patients longitudinally over the course of disease. The collaborating institutions used their own protocols to collect whole blood in K2EDTA tubes. For TCRbeta analysis, collaborator samples were shipped as frozen whole blood, as isolated PBMCs, or as DNA extracted from either sample type. TCRbeta CDR3 regions were amplified from genomic DNA by means of the immunoSEQ Assay, a bias-controlled multiplex PCR. Turning to the authors' computational methods: Nucleated cell counts per sample were estimated from amplification of reference gene primers within the assay. Sequence reads were collapsed and filtered to measure the absolute abundance of every unique TCRbeta CDR3 rearrangement. For each sample, productive Simpson clonality was calculated as the square root of Simpson's diversity index across productive rearrangements. TCRdb stores this immuneACCESS table with in-frame sequences only. Part of the clones is absent; in the studies checked, under half of the shortfall reflects unresolved V genes, and no reason is known for the rest. Clonal size and the V and J genes are those of that table, whereas D and trimming came from the DNA. This sample lists approximately 75,000 clones; about 86% were detected once. Clones ranked in the top ten supply approximately 6.3% of the sample.

Of note for this clone: Its antigen is unknown. No base-level quality is on record; no much larger clone is a single base apart.

The receptor was derived from a man at least 80 years old with COVID-19, enrolled during active disease. Here the chain combines TRBV11-2 and TRBJ1-5; possibly the D gene is TRBD1, per 5 matching bases. Material for sequencing was peripheral blood. The DNA sequence is as follows: TGTGCCAGCAGCTTACAGGGCGGCAATCAGCCCCAGCATTTT. Its protein reads: CASSLQGGNQPQHF.